The source of this T cell receptor (beta chain) is a study of cytotoxic CD8 clonotypes in ibrutinib-treated CLL (dated by TCRdb to the early 2020s). Regarding the research as a whole: The cohort had ten to twelve relapsed/refractory and approximately 15 treatment-naive patients; roughly 18 were IGHV unmutated. Response samples were taken after a median of around 13 months on treatment, ranging from about 6 to 40 months. On average, each sample had some 260,000 productive templates and 96,000 or so productive rearrangements. Responses were partial in 25 or so patients and complete in 2; after median around 72 months follow-up, roughly 14 stayed in remission and about twelve progressed. Of the 86 people in the trial, 26 had longitudinal samples available. Cryopreserved peripheral blood mononuclear cells were collected before treatment, at response, and at either disease progression or sustained remission. All remission and progressive disease samples were collected while patients were still receiving ibrutinib. What the study reported, not specific to this receptor: Sampling times were not matched between sustained-remission and progressing patients, and lymph node repertoires were not studied. Public clonotypes were rare and either shrank or stayed stable during treatment, and the rise in clonality at ibrutinib response reflected expansion of private clonotypes. Baseline clonality was found to be higher than that of age-matched healthy donors and was strongly correlated with circulating CD8+ T-cell counts. Clonality rose at ibrutinib response, remained stable during sustained remission, and dropped back toward baseline at progression.

For TCR beta library preparation, around 2.2 micrograms of genomic DNA was extracted from cryopreserved PBMCs. Longitudinal blood samples from CLL patients on ibrutinib monotherapy underwent high-throughput TCR beta sequencing. Patients were enrolled in a phase 2 open-label single-center ibrutinib monotherapy trial. CDR1 and CDR2, per the germline V gene, are KGHSH and LQKENI. The germline V and J ends show losses of 6 bases and 6 bases respectively, and no gene match explains 3 bases of the junction. The CDR3 measures 12 amino acids from cysteine to phenylalanine. The kept DNA is CDR3 alone, 36 bases in frame from the first base. To note about this clone: What this receptor recognizes is not known. Base qualities are not provided; no much larger clone lies one nucleotide away.

On a MiSeq, deep resolution sequencing aimed for a depth between 1 in 1 million and 1 in 200,000 T cells, with each clonotype covered roughly 10x on average. The immunoSEQ hsTCRB Kit was used to generate TCR beta libraries. As for the authors' bioinformatics: Data were analyzed with ImmunoSEQ Data Assistant and ImmunoSEQ Analyzer, with V, D and J genes assigned per IMGT definitions. Clonality was computed as one minus normalized Shannon entropy of productive rearrangement frequencies, ranging from 0 to 1. Only overrepresented clonotypes making up at least 0.05% of each patient's repertoire were included in the public clonotype analysis. Approximately 14 age-matched healthy donor repertoires from immuneACCESS served as clonality controls. In its TCRdb copy, this immuneACCESS table keeps in-frame sequences only and misses some clones. Where compared with another copy, unresolved V genes explain less than half of these, and the others have no known cause. The V and J calls and clone size come from that table; D and trimming were worked out from the DNA. The sample table records about 140,000 clones; 80% of these occur just once. About 7.4% of the sample comes from the top ten.

The material was PBMCs, obtained after 36 months of ibrutinib treatment. The clonotype comes from a human donor with chronic lymphocytic leukemia. The chain employs TRBV18 and TRBJ2-7; the central 9 bases match TRBD2. The DNA sequence is TGTGCCAGCTCGCGAGCGGGAGGCGAGCAGTACTTC. Translated, this gives CASSRAGGEQYF.